This T cell receptor beta chain was captured in a study of blood T cell repertoires in COVID-19 (dated by TCRdb to the early 2020s). A note on the overall study: Samples from collaborators originated in the United States, Italy and Spain and spanned both the acute and convalescent phases of COVID-19. The material from the prospective study consisted of cDNA or gDNA derived from T cells, B-cell-depleted T cells, or PBMCs. Nearly every sample came with metadata listing a de-identified subject ID, COVID-19 status, age in years and sex. Where available, HLA class I and class II types were taken from metadata supplied by the sample provider and were not determined by assay-based typing. The samples were drawn from the first 160 participants of the ongoing ImmuneRACE study and from 1,254 subjects provided by 6 global collaborators. The repertoires were made available in a free public database intended to serve as a resource for research on the immune response to SARS-CoV-2. The dataset comprised deeply sampled blood TCRbeta repertoires from subjects exposed to, actively infected with, or recovered from COVID-19.

The germline V gene encodes CDR1 MNHEY and CDR2 SMNVEV (reference sequence). From the cysteine up to the phenylalanine, the CDR3 has a length of 13 residues. Left in the record is the CDR3 DNA by itself, 39 bases read in frame from the first base. V was cut back by 0 bases and J by 4 bases, leaving a gap of 6 bases between them. General conclusions and limits of the study: How much clinical and demographic metadata was included differed by source and by participant, and the metadata was provided uncurated.

TCRbeta CDR3 regions were amplified from genomic DNA using the immunoSEQ Assay, a bias-controlled multiplex PCR. The authors processed their data as follows. The number of nucleated cells in each sample was estimated by amplification of reference gene primers within the assay. To quantify the absolute abundance of each unique TCRbeta CDR3 rearrangement, sequence reads were collapsed and filtered. For each sample, productive Simpson clonality was calculated as the square root of Simpson's diversity index over productive rearrangements. Here the immuneACCESS table is served through TCRdb, limited to in-frame sequences with V and J called. Missing clones are a known gap in these copies; in checked studies unresolved V genes cover under half, and the rest lacks a known reason. Clone size and V and J calls were adopted from that table, with D and trimming inferred from the DNA. The sample table contains approximately 280,000 clones; only one count was recorded for around 87% of them. The ten largest clones capture over 2% of the sample.

Samples from volunteer blood donors who had recovered from COVID-19 were contributed by a second Seattle source. Each collaborating institution followed its own protocols to collect whole blood in K2EDTA tubes. For TCRbeta analysis, collaborator samples were shipped as frozen whole blood, as isolated PBMCs, or as DNA extracted from either sample type. Notes on this clone: The antigen this receptor binds is unknown. No much larger clone is present one base from it, and per-base qualities are unavailable. The sample holds other DNA sequences that translate to the same CDR3.

This TCR was sampled from a woman younger than 45 who had recovered from COVID-19. The specimen sequenced was peripheral blood. The chain is made from TRBV27 and TRBJ1-2, with an unclear D gene assignment. The CDR3 region: CASSLSAGYGYTF. The nucleotide sequence reads TGTGCCAGCAGTTTATCGGCGGGCTATGGCTACACCTTC.